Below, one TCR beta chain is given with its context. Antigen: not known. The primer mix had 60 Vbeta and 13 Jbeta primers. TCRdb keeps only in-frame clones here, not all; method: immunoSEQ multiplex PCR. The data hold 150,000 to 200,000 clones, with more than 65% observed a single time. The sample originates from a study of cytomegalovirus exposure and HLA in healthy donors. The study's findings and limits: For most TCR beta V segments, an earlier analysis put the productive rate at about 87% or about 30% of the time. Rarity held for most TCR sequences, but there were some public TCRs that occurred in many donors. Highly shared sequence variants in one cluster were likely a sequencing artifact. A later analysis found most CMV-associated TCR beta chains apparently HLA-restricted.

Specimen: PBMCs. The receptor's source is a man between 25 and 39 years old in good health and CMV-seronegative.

The CDR3 DNA sequence: TGTGCCAGCAGCAAAGACCGGGACAGGGTCTATGAGCAGTACTTC. Its protein is CASSKDRDRVYEQYF. The chain links TRBV28 to TRBJ2-7; TRBD1 aligns across 9 bases. Per germline, CDR1 MDHEN and CDR2 SYDVKM. The junction had 13 bases not matched to a gene; V was cut back by 6 bases and J by 7 bases. CDR3 length: 15 amino acids.